The 29 T cell receptor beta chains listed next were all sequenced from one sample in a study of T cells in Graves' hyperthyroidism and ophthalmopathy. Amplification targeted TCR beta CDR3 regions from RNA transcripts. RT-PCR in the first round (using the HTBI primer set) targeted the TCR CDR3. TCRdb reprocessed the multiplex PCR reads via MiXCR and lists one record per CDR3 protein. The top ten clones hold 13% to 15% of a sample with fewer than 550,000 distinct CDR3 sequences, approximately 14% of them seen once. Sequencing was carried out using blood. The receptor source for this set is a woman aged 18-29 years with Graves' hyperthyroidism.

This clonotype was counted ten times or more. The CDR3 sequence: CASSDWDNYNSNQPQHF. In DNA form, the CDR3 reads TGTGCCAGCAGTGACTGGGACAATTATAATAGCAATCAGCCCCAGCATTTT. The rearrangement uses TRBV2 and TRBJ1-5, with a weak D call TRBD1 (6 bases). The V gene's germline CDR1 is SNHLY and CDR2 FYNNEI. The length of the CDR3 is 17 residues. V lost 3 bases, J lost 0 bases, and 15 bases lay in between.

This clonotype occurred many times. The V and J genes are TRBV11-3 and TRBJ2-1, with D possibly being TRBD1 (6 bases). Trimming left V 8 bases short and J 3 bases short, with 11 bases between. This CDR3 is built from 13 residues. Germline V gene data show CDR1 as SGHNT and CDR2 as YENEEA. CDR3 region: CASADRNYNEQFF. The CDR3 coding sequence is TGTGCCAGCGCCGACAGGAACTACAATGAGCAGTTCTTC. Full variable domain (outside the CDR3, taken from reference TRBV11-3 and TRBJ2-1): EAGVVQSPRYKIIEKKQPVAFWCNPISGHNTLYWYLQNLGQGPELLIRYENEEAVDDSQLPKDRFSAERLKGVDSTLKIQPAELGDSAVYLCASADRNYNEQFFGPGTRLTVL.

This clonotype was counted ten times or more. The chain recombines TRBV7-2 with TRBJ2-1; 8 bases agree with TRBD2. The CDR3 runs 16 residues. J lost 3 bases, V lost 5 bases, and 9 bases had no gene match. The germline V gene encodes CDR1 SGHTA and CDR2 FQGNSA. The CDR3 sequence: CASSRPGTRIYNEQFF. In DNA form, the CDR3 reads TGTGCCAGCAGCCGACCCGGGACTAGAATCTACAATGAGCAGTTCTTC.

This clonotype was detected many times. This chain joins TRBV20-1 and TRBJ1-1, with TRBD1 matching 10 bases. Germline V gene data show CDR1 as DFQATT and CDR2 as SNEGSKA (reference sequence). The CDR3 contains 16 residues. V was pared by 0 bases and J by 7 bases, with 11 bases of the junction left unmatched. In DNA form, the CDR3 reads TGCAGTGCTAGAGATCTGGACAGGGGGTCCCTCAATGAAGCTTTCTTT. Translating gives CSARDLDRGSLNEAFF.

The chain combines TRBV5-1 with TRBJ2-1; no reliable D call. Germline loops: CDR1 SGHRS, CDR2 YFSETQ. This CDR3 has 16 residues. Trimming removed 7 bases at V and 0 bases at J, with 17 bases between. DNA of the CDR3: TGCGCCAGCTTCACTGGTCTGGCGACCTCCTACAATGAGCAGTTCTTC. The encoded protein is CASFTGLATSYNEQFF.

There are many counts of this clonotype. This chain connects TRBV18 to TRBJ2-3; possible D gene TRBD1, 5 bases. CDR1 is KGHSH and CDR2 is LQKENI in the germline V gene. The ends were cut back, 5 bases at V and 2 bases at J, with 11 bases in the middle. This CDR3 region has 14 residues. CDR3 DNA sequence: TGTGCCAGCTCAAGACGACAGAACACAGATACGCAGTATTTT. Translated: CASSRRQNTDTQYF.

This clonotype came up many times. V is TRBV4-3 and J is TRBJ1-1, with D perhaps matching TRBD1 (6 bases). Germline lookup yields CDR1 LGHNA and CDR2 YSLEER. Trimming left V 4 bases short and J 2 bases short, with 11 bases between. The CDR3 length is 14 residues. DNA for the CDR3: TGCGCCAGCAGCCTAACGGGACACAACACTGAAGCTTTCTTT. Its translation is CASSLTGHNTEAFF.

There are many counts of this clonotype. V gene TRBV7-3 combines with J gene TRBJ2-5, with a weak D call TRBD2 (5 bases). This CDR3 has 13 residues. V shed 5 bases and J shed 4 bases, with 11 bases lying between them. Germline CDR1 reads SGHTA; CDR2 reads FQGTGA. The CDR3 DNA sequence: TGTGCCAGCAGCCCAGGACTGGGAGAGACCCAGTACTTC. Translation: CASSPGLGETQYF.

V usage is TRBV20-1 and J usage is TRBJ1-3, with D maybe TRBD1 (6 bases). CDR1 and CDR2 from the germline V gene are DFQATT and SNEGSKA (reference sequence). CDR3 length: 14 residues. Trimming removed 5 bases at V and 3 bases at J, with 14 bases between. DNA for the CDR3: TGCAGTGCTGAAGACAGGAAGGGTGGAAACACCATATATTTT. Translating it yields CSAEDRKGGNTIYF.

This rearrangement joins TRBV19 to TRBJ2-7; the D gene is possibly TRBD2 (6 bases). V shed 2 bases and J shed 0 bases, with 11 bases lying between them. The CDR3 sequence is 15 residues long. Germline assignment: CDR1 LNHDA and CDR2 SQIVND (reference sequence). CDR3 residues: CASSINGGISYEQYF. In DNA form, the CDR3 reads TGTGCCAGTAGTATAAACGGGGGAATCTCCTACGAGCAGTACTTC. Full variable domain (remainder filled in from reference TRBV19 and TRBJ2-7): DGGITQSPKYLFRKEGQNVTLSCEQNLNHDAMYWYRQDPGQGLRLIYYSQIVNDFQKGDIAEGYSVSREKKESFPLTVTSAQKNPTAFYLCASSINGGISYEQYFGPGTRLTVT.

This clonotype was detected many times. V and J are TRBV2 and TRBJ2-5; D ambiguous. This CDR3 is 12 amino acids long. From germline, CDR1 is SNHLY and CDR2 FYNNEI. V was pared by 7 bases and J by 0 bases, with 6 bases between. The DNA for the CDR3 is TGTGCCAGCACTCTCTACCAAGAGACCCAGTACTTC. Translated, it gives CASTLYQETQYF. Together with reference TRBV2 and TRBJ2-5, the CDR3 gives the full variable domain: EPEVTQTPSHQVTQMGQEVILRCVPISNHLYFYWYRQILGQKVEFLVSFYNNEISEKSEIFDDQFSVERPDGSNFTLKIRSTKLEDSAMYFCASTLYQETQYFGPGTRLLVL.

This clonotype was found many times. This rearrangement joins TRBV6-1 to TRBJ2-5; 7 nucleotides line up with TRBD2. Unmatched junction bases numbered 13, after V lost 6 bases and J lost 3 bases. The CDR3 runs 16 residues. Germline loops: CDR1 MNHNS, CDR2 SASEGT. CDR3 coding DNA: TGTGCCAGCAGCCCCTCTCCCCGACTAGCAGAAGAGACCCAGTACTTC. Its translation is CASSPSPRLAEETQYF.

The rearrangement uses TRBV29-1 and TRBJ1-1; 8 bases line up with TRBD1. The CDR3 extends over 13 amino acids. Germline assignment: CDR1 SQVTM and CDR2 ANQGSEA. V was pared by 6 bases and J by 6 bases, with 9 bases of the junction left unmatched. CDR3: CSVHRGEEAEAFF. The CDR3 nucleotides read TGCAGCGTACACAGGGGGGAGGAGGCTGAAGCTTTCTTT.

The gene calls are TRBV7-2 and TRBJ2-1; 8 bases are shared with TRBD2. J gave up 7 bases and V 5 bases, and 13 bases lay outside the gene matches. In germline, CDR1 is SGHTA, CDR2 FQGNSA. This CDR3 is built from 16 residues. The CDR3 loop reads CASSRSGSGLVNEQFF. The CDR3 DNA reads as TGTGCCAGCAGCCGAAGCGGGAGTGGTTTGGTTAATGAGCAGTTCTTC.

This chain connects TRBV29-1 to TRBJ1-2; D is undetermined. The ends were cut back, 0 bases at V and 13 bases at J, with 9 bases in the middle. Germline V gene lookup returns CDR1 SQVTM and CDR2 ANQGSEA. The CDR3 is made up of 10 amino acids. The CDR3 bases are TGCAGCGTTGAAGAGCGGGCGGCCACCTTC. Protein sequence: CSVEERAATF.

This chain connects TRBV28 to TRBJ2-1; TRBD1 might be the D (5 bases). Trimming shortened V by 4 bases and J by 14 bases, and 27 bases separated the two germline ends. Germline lookup yields CDR1 MDHEN and CDR2 SYDVKM. The CDR3 extends over 16 amino acids. The CDR3 sequence: CASSSSPGRGSHVEFF. The CDR3 region has the DNA TGTGCCAGCAGTTCCTCCCCAGGGCGTGGGTCCCACGTGGAGTTCTTC.

This clonotype came up many times. The chain joins TRBV7-2 to TRBJ2-5; 12 bases agree with TRBD2. Trimming removed 3 bases from V and 0 bases from J; junction bases left unmatched: 2. This CDR3 contains 16 residues. Germline assignment: CDR1 SGHTA and CDR2 FQGNSA. CDR3 residues: CASSFGLAGYQETQYF. The CDR3 region has the DNA TGTGCCAGCAGCTTCGGACTAGCGGGGTACCAAGAGACCCAGTACTTC.

This clonotype was observed a few times. CDR3 nucleotides: TGTGCCAGCAGCGAAACGGGACTAGCGGGAGTGTTAGATACGCAGTATTTT. Encoded protein: CASSETGLAGVLDTQYF. The chain joins TRBV7-9 to TRBJ2-3, with 14 bases fitting TRBD2. V was pared by 5 bases and J by 5 bases, with 9 bases of the junction left unmatched. CDR1 and CDR2 (germline): SEHNR, FQNEAQ (reference sequence). The CDR3 runs 17 residues.

This clonotype occurred many times. The J gene is TRBJ2-1, the V gene TRBV27; D call uncertain. Germline CDR1 is MNHEY and CDR2 is SMNVEV (reference sequence). The CDR3 contains 13 residues. The V gene lost 4 bases and the J gene lost 6 bases, with 10 bases spanning the gap. CDR3 coding DNA: TGTGCCAGCAGTTATGACCATCTCAATGAGCAGTTCTTC. It is translated as CASSYDHLNEQFF.

This clonotype appeared a few times. This rearrangement joins TRBV5-1 to TRBJ2-1; TRBD2 matches 8 bases. Looked up from germline, CDR1 is SGHRS and CDR2 is YFSETQ. CDR3 length: 14 residues. V shed 1 base, J shed 5 bases, and the junction held 2 bases outside the gene matches. The CDR3 nucleotides are TGCGCCAGCAGCTTGAGCGGGAGCGACAATGAGCAGTTCTTC. Protein sequence: CASSLSGSDNEQFF.

This clonotype showed up many times. Mismatch with germline at one junction end may stem from a read error. The chain recombines TRBV12-3 or TRBV12-4 with TRBJ2-2, with 10 bases fitting TRBD2. The CDR3 is 15 amino acids. CDR3 loop: CASSLAGVVAGELFF. CDR3 sequence (DNA): TGTGCCAGCAGTCTAGCGGGAGTAGTGGCCGGGGAGCTGTTTTTT.

The J gene is TRBJ1-2, the V gene TRBV7-3; 10 positions agree with TRBD1. J was trimmed by 5 bases and V by 0 bases; bases with no gene match: 6. CDR1 and CDR2 from the germline V gene are SGHTA and FQGTGA. The CDR3 sequence is 16 residues long. CDR3 loop: CASSLTPGTGEYGYTF. DNA for the CDR3: TGTGCCAGCAGCTTAACGCCGGGGACAGGGGAGTATGGCTACACCTTC.

V gene TRBV9 combines with J gene TRBJ2-2; D may be TRBD2 (5 bases). CDR1 and CDR2 from the germline V gene are SGDLS and YYNGEE. The CDR3 covers 13 residues. Deletions cut 4 bases from V and 10 bases from J, with 14 bases between. For the CDR3, the DNA is TGTGCCAGCAGCCCCTCCGGGGTTACGGAGCTGTTTTTT. Translation gives CASSPSGVTELFF.

The V call is TRBV7-3, the J call TRBJ2-1; D possibly uses TRBD1 or TRBD2 (5 bases each). Per the germline V gene, CDR1 is SGHTA and CDR2 is FQGTGA. V lost 0 bases to trimming and J lost 0 bases, with 9 bases between them. The CDR3 contains 16 residues. Here the CDR3 DNA reads TGTGCCAGCAGCTTAACCGCTGGGACCTCCTACAATGAGCAGTTCTTC. The encoded protein is CASSLTAGTSYNEQFF.

The V and J genes are TRBV15 and TRBJ2-6; unclear D gene. Trimming stripped 2 bases from V and 0 bases from J, with 5 bases between. Germline values: CDR1 LNHNV, CDR2 YYDKDF (reference sequence). This CDR3 has 15 residues. CDR3 in DNA: TGTGCCACCAGCAGAAAGGACTCTGGGGCCAACGTCCTGACTTTC. Protein sequence: CATSRKDSGANVLTF. Full variable domain (rest looked up from reference TRBV15 and TRBJ2-6): DAMVIQNPRYQVTQFGKPVTLSCSQTLNHNVMYWYQQKSSQAPKLLFHYYDKDFNNEADTPDNFQSRRPNTSFCFLDIRSPGLGDTAMYLCATSRKDSGANVLTFGAGSRLTVL.

This clonotype has a count of ten or more. J is TRBJ2-5 and V is TRBV6-1; tentatively, D is TRBD2 (6 bases). V shed 11 bases and J shed 0 bases, with 13 bases lying between them. CDR1 is MNHNS and CDR2 is SASEGT in the germline V gene. This CDR3 is 13 amino acids long. The CDR3 is CASAGTYQETQYF. The CDR3 DNA reads as TGTGCCTCCGCGGGGACCTACCAAGAGACCCAGTACTTC.

This clonotype was seen at least ten times. The chain links TRBV20-1 to TRBJ1-4, with unresolved D. Germline V gene data show CDR1 as DFQATT and CDR2 as SNEGSKA (reference sequence). This CDR3 has 17 amino acids. The V end lost 0 bases, the J end lost 0 bases, and 14 bases lay between the germline ends. The chain's CDR3 is CSARDLSLQATNEKLFF. In DNA form, the CDR3 reads TGCAGTGCTAGAGATCTTTCTTTGCAGGCAACTAATGAAAAACTGTTTTTT.

A remark on this clonotype: A much larger clone lies a single base off, so this may be a read error. This rearrangement joins TRBV7-2 to TRBJ2-3; D might be TRBD2 (7 bases). Trimming pared 7 bases from V and 3 bases from J, leaving 20 bases between. The CDR3 has 16 residues. Per the germline V gene, CDR1 is SGHTA and CDR2 is FQGNSA. The CDR3 sequence is CASNRRGEGITDTQYF. CDR3 sequence (DNA): TGTGCCAGCAACCGAAGGGGGGAGGGGATAACAGATACGCAGTATTTT.

Concerning this clonotype itself: This clone may be a read error of a much larger clone one base away. CDR3: CTGRPTGAYEQYF. CDR3 nucleotide sequence: TGTACCGGTCGTCCGACAGGGGCCTACGAGCAGTACTTC. The chain employs TRBV10-3 and TRBJ2-7; 8 bases line up with TRBD1. The CDR3 has 13 residues. CDR1 and CDR2 (germline): ENHRY, SYGVKD.